A selection of T cell receptor beta chains follows, all from one sample in a study of blood T cell repertoires in COVID-19. Sequencing used immunoSEQ multiplex PCR; TCRdb keeps in-frame clones, though not all of them. The sample yields some 350,000 clones, around 90% seen once. Sequenced input: peripheral blood. These receptors all stem from a man younger than 30 with active or convalescent COVID-19. The CDR3 runs from the conserved cysteine through the conserved F or W. Fields, in order: J gene, clone size, V gene, CDR3 protein. The listing skips clone size in some rows; elsewhere it reads once, few, many or a size class.

>TRBJ1-2|NA|TRBV7-2
CASSLEGTGARGYTF
>TRBJ1-1|few|TRBV7-2
CASSLDRPDRDTEAFF
>TRBJ2-7|NA|TRBV25-1
CASSELVSGEQYF
>TRBJ2-3|NA|TRBV19
CASSIIAGGGTDTQYF
>TRBJ2-5|NA|TRBV6-5
CASSPRLGTETQYF
>TRBJ1-2|NA|TRBV20-1
CSAPRESSYTF
>TRBJ1-5|once|TRBV19
CASSSGASFGNQPQHF
>TRBJ1-6|NA|TRBV5-6
CASSLYQRESPLHF
>TRBJ2-1|NA|TRBV20-1
CSARTGVEQFF
>TRBJ1-1|NA|TRBV7-9
CASSLQGRDTEAFF
>TRBJ1-4|NA|TRBV6-1
CASSESAGTANEKLFF
>TRBJ1-1|NA|TRBV6-6
CASSYSIQGGTEAFF
>TRBJ2-1|NA|TRBV4-2
CASSHPSEGPYNEQFF
>TRBJ1-2|NA|TRBV9
CASSVGGGDYGYTF
>TRBJ1-2|NA|TRBV28
CASSLSTNYGYTF
>TRBJ1-1|NA|TRBV18
CASSPGSFGQLNTEAFF
>TRBJ1-1|NA|TRBV12-3/TRBV12-4
CASLSGTEAFF
>TRBJ1-5|NA|TRBV27
CASSSTFKGASQPQHF
>TRBJ2-5|NA|TRBV27
CASSGLAGGGETQYF
>TRBJ2-6|NA|TRBV19
CASRGGTPSSGANVLTF
>TRBJ2-3|NA|TRBV9
CASSVQGNTDTQYF
>TRBJ1-2|NA|TRBV28
CASSLVDRDGVGYTF
>TRBJ2-7|few|TRBV2
CASSPQGAVEQYF
>TRBJ2-7|NA|TRBV12-3/TRBV12-4
CASRRAYEQYF
>TRBJ2-7|NA|TRBV27
CASSSFRGEQYF
>TRBJ2-1|NA|TRBV19
CATLEAGGLFF
>TRBJ2-1|NA|TRBV4-3
CASSQVPREQFF